This T cell receptor beta chain was identified during a study of monozygotic twins with inflammatory bowel disease. After re-calling the 5' RACE reads, TCRdb lists one entry per CDR3 protein, DNA absent. In all, the sample yields under 200,000 distinct CDR3 sequences. The clonotype was recovered from a human donor with ulcerative colitis or Crohn's disease, or a healthy co-twin of an affected twin (not recorded which). Input material: blood.

CDR3 region: CASSKSQGVYGYTF. This chain uses TRBV28 with TRBJ1-2; the D call of TRBD1 rests on TCRdb alone, since no DNA is present to check it. The CDR3 contains 14 residues. The germline CDR1 and CDR2 sequences are MDHEN and SYDVKM.